The next 18 T cell receptor beta chains were all read from a single sample in a study of blood T cell repertoires in COVID-19. TCRdb keeps only in-frame clones here, not all; method: immunoSEQ multiplex PCR. The data hold about 43,000 clones, with 87% observed a single time. Sequenced: peripheral blood. These receptors were obtained from a woman aged 80 or over with active COVID-19.

A few counts support this clone. The chain uses TRBV6-2 or TRBV6-3 and TRBJ2-1; 9 positions agree with TRBD1. Germline lookup yields CDR1 MNHEY and CDR2 SVGEGT. This CDR3 spans 15 amino acids. The V segment lost 4 bases and the J segment 2 bases; nucleotides outside the gene matches: 3. CDR3 protein: CASSFRDRAYNEQFF. The CDR3 DNA reads as TGTGCCAGCAGTTTCCGGGACAGGGCCTACAATGAGCAGTTCTTC.

V usage is TRBV5-1 and J usage is TRBJ2-5; D gene unclear. The CDR3 is 13 residues long. V was cut by 4 bases and J by 5 bases, with 12 bases left in between. CDR1 is SGHRS and CDR2 is YFSETQ in the germline V gene. The CDR3 DNA is TGCGCCAGCAGCCCCCTGGTTCGGGAGACCCAGTACTTC. It specifies CASSPLVRETQYF.

J is TRBJ1-2 and V is TRBV9, with D hard to call. V lost 4 bases and J 5 bases, leaving 12 bases between the germline ends. Looked up from germline, CDR1 is SGDLS and CDR2 is YYNGEE. The CDR3 covers 13 residues. This chain's CDR3 is CASSPTREYGYTF. The CDR3 region has the DNA TGTGCCAGCAGCCCAACTCGGGAATATGGCTACACCTTC.

The chain recombines TRBV3-1 (or the pseudogene TRBV3-2) with TRBJ1-5; D might be TRBD1 (5 bases). Germline V gene data show CDR1 as LGHDT and CDR2 as YNNKEL (reference sequence). V was trimmed by 4 bases and J by 7 bases, leaving 11 bases between them. This CDR3 is 13 amino acids long. CDR3 DNA: TGTGCCAGCAGCCCACCCGGGGGACAGCCCCAGCATTTT. It codes for CASSPPGGQPQHF.

The table lists this clone with a count of one. The V call is TRBV19, the J call TRBJ1-2; 7 bases align to TRBD1. The CDR3 runs to 14 residues. Germline CDR1 is LNHDA and CDR2 is SQIVND (reference sequence). The V and J ends lost 6 bases and 2 bases, in that order; junction bases with no gene match: 6. In DNA form, the CDR3 reads TGTGCCAGTAGCCAGGGACAGTCAAACTATGGCTACACCTTC. Translation: CASSQGQSNYGYTF.

The chain joins TRBV5-1 to TRBJ2-1, with D perhaps matching TRBD2 (7 bases). Germline CDR1 SGHRS, CDR2 YFSETQ. Trimming removed 0 bases from V and 9 bases from J, with 16 bases in between. This CDR3 contains 15 residues. This chain's CDR3 is CASSLAGQGRGEQFF. DNA for the CDR3: TGCGCCAGCAGCTTGGCCGGGCAGGGGAGGGGTGAGCAGTTCTTC.

The CDR3 DNA is TGCGCCAGCAGCCCGACAGCGCGGACAGGGAACAACGAGCAGTACTTC. It codes for CASSPTARTGNNEQYF. This rearrangement joins TRBV4-3 to TRBJ2-7, with 8 bases identical to TRBD1. V was clipped by 4 bases and J by 5 bases; unmatched bases: 13. The germline CDR1 and CDR2 sequences are LGHNA and YSLEER. The CDR3 spans 16 residues.

The chain employs TRBV30 and TRBJ2-3; TRBD2 agrees at 11 bases. Germline CDR1 reads GTSNPN; CDR2 reads SVGIG (reference sequence). The CDR3 covers 15 residues. J lost 14 bases, V lost 4 bases, and 17 bases had no gene match. The CDR3 reads CAWKSSAGLAGGLYF. In nucleotides, the CDR3 is TGTGCCTGGAAGTCCTCTGCCGGGCTAGCGGGGGGATTGTATTTT.

V is TRBV6-1 and J is TRBJ2-1, with 7 bases identical to TRBD2. CDR1 is MNHNS, CDR2 SASEGT, per germline. Trimming cost V 2 bases and J 2 bases; bases outside gene matches: 6. The CDR3 loop spans 16 amino acids. In DNA form, the CDR3 reads TGTGCCAGCAGTGAACCCGGGGGGTCCCCCTACAATGAGCAGTTCTTC. Protein product: CASSEPGGSPYNEQFF.

The rearrangement joins TRBV19 to TRBJ1-1, with 8 positions matching TRBD1. V was pared by 5 bases and J by 0 bases, with 5 bases of the junction left unmatched. Germline V gene data show CDR1 as LNHDA and CDR2 as SQIVND (reference sequence). The CDR3 is 15 residues long. CDR3 DNA sequence: TGTGCCAGTAGTGTAATGACAGGGGTGAACACTGAAGCTTTCTTT. Its protein is CASSVMTGVNTEAFF.

The chain joins TRBV5-1 to TRBJ1-1, with 7 bases that match TRBD1. Germline V gene sequence: CDR1 SGHRS, CDR2 YFSETQ. The CDR3 extends over 14 amino acids. With V trimmed by 2 bases and J by 5 bases, 6 bases remained unmatched. The CDR3 DNA sequence: TGCGCCAGCAGCTTTATGGGACAGCCAACTGAAGCTTTCTTT. Translating it yields CASSFMGQPTEAFF. The full variable domain, rest sourced from reference TRBV5-1 and TRBJ1-1, is KAGVTQTPRYLIKTRGQQVTLSCSPISGHRSVSWYQQTPGQGLQFLFEYFSETQRNKGNFPGRFSGRQFSNSRSEMNVSTLELGDSALYLCASSFMGQPTEAFFGQGTRLTVV.

The rearrangement links TRBV4-3 to TRBJ1-2, with 11 bases that match TRBD1. The CDR3 sequence is 16 residues long. Germline CDR1 reads LGHNA; CDR2 reads YSLEER. The V segment lost 0 bases and the J segment 4 bases; nucleotides outside the gene matches: 4. In DNA form, the CDR3 reads TGCGCCAGCAGCCAAGATTGGACAGGGGGCCGCTATGGCTACACCTTC. Translation: CASSQDWTGGRYGYTF.

The rearrangement joins TRBV6-6 to TRBJ1-2, with D possibly being TRBD1 (6 bases). The CDR3 is 13 amino acids. Looked up from germline, CDR1 is MNHNY and CDR2 is SVGAGI (reference sequence). V was cut by 6 bases and J by 3 bases, with 11 bases left in between. CDR3 coding DNA: TGTGCCAGCAGGTCGGACAGTCACTATGGCTACACCTTC. Its protein product is CASRSDSHYGYTF.

The gene calls are TRBV3-1 (or the pseudogene TRBV3-2) and TRBJ1-1; D is perhaps TRBD1 (5 bases). This CDR3 has 16 residues. Trimming removed 5 bases from V and 4 bases from J, with 20 bases in between. Per the germline V gene, CDR1 is LGHDT and CDR2 is YNNKEL (reference sequence). The CDR3 DNA reads as TGTGCCAGCAGCGCCCAGGCAGGGATGGTGGCCACTGAAGCTTTCTTT. Encoded protein: CASSAQAGMVATEAFF.

V is TRBV30 and J is TRBJ1-5, with D perhaps matching TRBD1 (5 bases). The germline gives CDR1 GTSNPN, CDR2 SVGIG (reference sequence). The CDR3 contains 12 residues. V shed 2 bases and J shed 6 bases, with 8 bases lying between them. The CDR3 DNA follows: TGTGCCTGGAGTTCAACAGGTCAGCCCCAGCATTTT. It specifies CAWSSTGQPQHF.

A single count supports this clone. The chain has TRBV28 and TRBJ2-7, with D perhaps matching TRBD2 (5 bases). The V end was cut by 8 bases, the J end by 6 bases, with 17 bases between. CDR1 is MDHEN and CDR2 is SYDVKM in the germline V gene. There are 13 residues in the CDR3. The CDR3 here is CASDGARGSEQYF. CDR3 nucleotide sequence: TGTGCCAGCGATGGAGCCCGAGGGAGCGAGCAGTACTTC.

The V gene is TRBV7-9, the J gene TRBJ2-5, with D uncertain. Germline V CDR1 and CDR2: SEHNR, FQNEAQ (reference sequence). The CDR3 runs to 11 residues. The ends were cut back, 5 bases at V and 2 bases at J, with 3 bases in the middle. In DNA, the CDR3 is TGTGCCAGCAGCATACAAGAGACCCAGTACTTC. It is translated as CASSIQETQYF.

The CDR3 sequence: CASSHRGSGQPQHF. CDR3 DNA: TGTGCCAGCTCCCATAGGGGGTCAGGTCAGCCCCAGCATTTT. The chain links TRBV6-5 to TRBJ1-5, with a possible D match to TRBD1 (6 bases). Germline V lookup: CDR1 MNHEY, CDR2 SVGAGI. This CDR3 is built from 14 residues. Between the trimmed V and J ends, which lost 8 bases and 6 bases, there was a span of 17 bases.